Listed below are T cell receptor beta chains from one sample, sequenced in a study of cytomegalovirus exposure and HLA in healthy donors. Measured with immunoSEQ multiplex PCR; TCRdb has only the in-frame clones, and not every one. The repertoire consists of about 130,000 clones, with 60% to 85% occurring once and the leading ten covering 1.2%. Sequencing was carried out using PBMCs. The source of these receptors is a female donor in good health and CMV-seronegative. Each CDR3 is given with its conserved first and last residue. D genes are given only for firm matches. Size tells how often a clone was seen (once, few, many) or the class of an expanded clone, and some rows leave it out.

D gene: .
CDR3 length: 12
clone size: few
V gene: TRBV19
J gene: TRBJ1-4
CDR3 DNA: TGTGCCAGTAGTATAGGCGTCGGAGGCGGTGTGTTT
CDR3 protein: CASSIGVGGGVF

D gene: TRBD1
CDR3 length: 15
clone size: few
V gene: TRBV11-2
J gene: TRBJ1-3
CDR3 DNA: TGTGCCAGCAGCCCTACTGGGACAGGAGGAAACACCATATATTTT
CDR3 protein: CASSPTGTGGNTIYF

D gene: .
CDR3 length: 11
clone size: .
V gene: TRBV20-1
J gene: TRBJ1-6
CDR3 DNA: TGCAGTGCCAAGGGGGGGACTACTACCGTCTTT
CDR3 protein: CSAKGGTTTVF

D gene: .
CDR3 length: 15
clone size: .
V gene: TRBV27
J gene: TRBJ2-3
CDR3 DNA: TGTGCCAGCAGTTTATACGGGGGAACGGTTGATACGCAGTATTTT
CDR3 protein: CASSLYGGTVDTQYF

D gene: .
CDR3 length: 16
clone size: .
V gene: TRBV9
J gene: TRBJ1-3
CDR3 DNA: TGTGCCAGCAGCGGTAACGTTGAGAGACATGGAAACACCATATATTTT
CDR3 protein: CASSGNVERHGNTIYF

D gene: TRBD1
CDR3 length: 17
clone size: .
V gene: TRBV19
J gene: TRBJ1-5
CDR3 DNA: TGTGCCAGTAGTATCCAGGGACAGGAGCTTAGCAATCAGCCCCAGCATTTT
CDR3 protein: CASSIQGQELSNQPQHF

D gene: .
CDR3 length: 16
clone size: .
V gene: TRBV10-3
J gene: TRBJ2-7
CDR3 DNA: TGTGCCATCAGTGAGTTATCGGGACAAGGCTCTCACGAGCAGTACTTC
CDR3 protein: CAISELSGQGSHEQYF

D gene: .
CDR3 length: 16
clone size: .
V gene: TRBV5-1
J gene: TRBJ2-1
CDR3 DNA: TGCGCCAGCAGCTTGGGTGGTGGGAGCTCCTACAATGAGCAGTTCTTC
CDR3 protein: CASSLGGGSSYNEQFF

D gene: .
CDR3 length: 15
clone size: few
V gene: TRBV7-8
J gene: TRBJ2-3
CDR3 DNA: TGTGCCAGCAGCTTAGCCCTAGGGGGCACAGATACGCAGTATTTT
CDR3 protein: CASSLALGGTDTQYF

D gene: .
CDR3 length: 13
clone size: .
V gene: TRBV2
J gene: TRBJ1-1
CDR3 DNA: TGTGCCAGCAGCACCGAGGAAGGGGCTGAAGCTTTCTTT
CDR3 protein: CASSTEEGAEAFF

D gene: .
CDR3 length: 17
clone size: .
V gene: TRBV7-9
J gene: TRBJ1-2
CDR3 DNA: TGTGCCAGCAGCTTAGCGCATGGCAGTATGTCTAACTATGGCTACACCTTC
CDR3 protein: CASSLAHGSMSNYGYTF